This entry lists 19 T cell receptor beta chains sequenced from one sample in a study of response to subunit inactivated influenza vaccine. MiXCR was run by TCRdb on the RT-PCR reads, yielding one entry per CDR3 protein. This sample has hundreds of thousands of distinct CDR3 sequences, with approximately 12% found just once. The source material was PBMCs from blood, sampled on the day of vaccination. The receptor source for this set is a man aged 50 or older who received an inactivated influenza vaccine.

This sequence joins TRBV7-9 and TRBJ2-1; a possible D gene is TRBD2 (5 bases). CDR3 length: 14 residues. Deletions cut 6 bases from V and 5 bases from J, with 14 bases between. Germline CDR1 SEHNR, CDR2 FQNEAQ (reference sequence). CDR3 bases: TGTGCCAGCAGTTACTATAGCGCTAACAATGAGCAGTTCTTC. Its translation is CASSYYSANNEQFF.

This clonotype was seen only a few times. The V call is TRBV20-1, the J call TRBJ2-7, with D possibly matching TRBD1 (5 bases). The V and J ends lost 5 bases and 4 bases respectively, with 15 bases between them. CDR1 is DFQATT, CDR2 SNEGSKA, per germline (reference sequence). There are 13 residues in the CDR3. This CDR3 is CSAGTQTVYEQYF. Written as DNA, the CDR3 is TGCAGTGCTGGAACTCAGACAGTGTACGAGCAGTACTTC.

This clonotype was observed at least ten times. CDR3 bases: TGTGCCAGCAGTTTAGCGGGAGGGCCTCGTAATGAGCAGTTCTTC. It specifies CASSLAGGPRNEQFF. This chain connects TRBV12-3 or TRBV12-4 to TRBJ2-1, with 7 bases aligning to TRBD2. V dropped 0 bases and J dropped 7; count of bases not matched to a gene: 6. The CDR3 totals 15 residues.

V and J are TRBV10-3 and TRBJ2-5; perhaps TRBD1 as D (5 bases). Germline loops: CDR1 ENHRY, CDR2 SYGVKD. There are 13 residues in the CDR3. Between the trimmed V and J ends, which lost 7 bases and 5 bases, there was a span of 14 bases. CDR3: CAIKEQGRETQYF. CDR3 DNA sequence: TGTGCCATCAAAGAGCAGGGAAGGGAGACCCAGTACTTC.

The chain employs TRBV28 and TRBJ2-1, with D tentatively TRBD2 (6 bases). Trimming left V 3 bases short and J 6 bases short, with 12 bases between. There are 14 residues in the CDR3. Germline values: CDR1 MDHEN, CDR2 SYDVKM. In nucleotides, the CDR3 is TGTGCCAGCAGTTTTACTAGCTCTCGCAATGAGCAGTTCTTC. Its translation: CASSFTSSRNEQFF.

The rearrangement links TRBV7-9 to TRBJ2-1; D gene uncertain. The CDR3 sequence is 14 residues long. Trimming cost V 4 bases and J 8 bases, with 15 bases left between them. Germline assignment: CDR1 SEHNR and CDR2 FQNEAQ (reference sequence). As DNA, the CDR3 is TGTGCCAGCAGCTCGGCATCTGGGGTTGATGAGCAGTTCTTC. Amino acids: CASSSASGVDEQFF. Variable domain in full (rest from reference TRBV7-9 and TRBJ2-1): DTGVSQNPRHKITKRGQNVTFRCDPISEHNRLYWYRQTLGQGPEFLTYFQNEAQLEKSRLLSDRFSAERPKGSFSTLEIQRTEQGDSAMYLCASSSASGVDEQFFGPGTRLTVL.

The chain is built from TRBV29-1 and TRBJ2-7; a weak D match, TRBD2 (5 bases). Per germline, CDR1 SQVTM and CDR2 ANQGSEA. This CDR3 spans 14 amino acids. V lost 4 bases and J lost 0, with 13 bases in between. CDR3 in DNA: TGCAGCGTTGCCGTTCGGGATAGCTCCTACGAGCAGTACTTC. Its translation: CSVAVRDSSYEQYF.

Ten or more counts support this clonotype. V is TRBV7-9 and J is TRBJ2-1, with D perhaps assigned TRBD1 or TRBD2 (7 bases each). Germline CDR1 is SEHNR and CDR2 is FQNEAQ (reference sequence). The CDR3 totals 14 residues. V lost 5 bases and J lost 7, with 15 bases in between. The CDR3 DNA is TGTGCCAGCAGCCCTCACAGGGGAGGGAATGAGCAGTTCTTC. It translates to CASSPHRGGNEQFF.

The table lists this clonotype with a few counts. The V call is TRBV3-1, the J call TRBJ2-7, with D tentatively TRBD2 (5 bases). The germline V gene encodes CDR1 LGHDT and CDR2 YNNKEL (reference sequence). The CDR3 has 14 amino acids. The V end lost 6 bases, the J end lost 1 base, and 13 bases lay between the germline ends. The CDR3 nucleotides read TGTGCCAGCAGTAAAAGTCCGGGGTCCTACGAGCAGTACTTC. Translated, it gives CASSKSPGSYEQYF.

The table lists this clonotype with a few counts. The chain carries TRBV19 and TRBJ1-5; D gene unclear. CDR3 length: 13 amino acids. V lost 4 bases and J lost 4, with 8 bases in between. Germline-derived CDR1 and CDR2 are LNHDA and SQIVND (reference sequence). The DNA for the CDR3 is TGTGCCAGTAGTAGAGAGGAGAATCAGCCCCAGCATTTT. Translating gives CASSREENQPQHF. Combining the CDR3 with reference TRBV19 and TRBJ1-5 gives the whole variable domain DGGITQSPKYLFRKEGQNVTLSCEQNLNHDAMYWYRQDPGQGLRLIYYSQIVNDFQKGDIAEGYSVSREKKESFPLTVTSAQKNPTAFYLCASSREENQPQHFGDGTRLSIL.

A few counts support this clonotype. The rearrangement joins TRBV29-1 to TRBJ2-7; D perhaps matches TRBD1 (5 bases). This CDR3 region has 11 residues. CDR1 SQVTM and CDR2 ANQGSEA come from the germline V gene. Between the trimmed V and J ends, which lost 4 bases and 2 bases, there was a span of 6 bases. For the CDR3, the DNA is TGCAGCGTTGTCAGGGCCTACGAGCAGTACTTC. The encoded protein is CSVVRAYEQYF.

This clonotype turned up a few times. The chain links TRBV5-1 to TRBJ2-7; 11 nucleotides agree with TRBD2. V lost 0 bases to trimming and J lost 0 bases; unmatched junction nucleotides: 8. This CDR3 has 18 residues. Per germline, CDR1 SGHRS and CDR2 YFSETQ. As DNA, the CDR3 is TGCGCCAGCAGCTTGGGCGGGGGACTAGCGGAGGGCTCCTACGAGCAGTACTTC. Translation: CASSLGGGLAEGSYEQYF. The whole variable domain, filled in from reference TRBV5-1 and TRBJ2-7, reads KAGVTQTPRYLIKTRGQQVTLSCSPISGHRSVSWYQQTPGQGLQFLFEYFSETQRNKGNFPGRFSGRQFSNSRSEMNVSTLELGDSALYLCASSLGGGLAEGSYEQYFGPGTRLTVT.

The chain carries TRBV20-1 and TRBJ2-3; D remains unclear. The CDR3 is 14 residues long. V was clipped by 5 bases and J by 0 bases, with 12 bases between them. Germline CDR1 and CDR2: DFQATT and SNEGSKA (reference sequence). CDR3 region: CSADVAASTDTQYF. DNA of the CDR3: TGCAGTGCTGACGTGGCAGCTAGCACAGATACGCAGTATTTT.

This clonotype occurred a few times. V and J are TRBV5-1 and TRBJ2-5; TRBD1 matches 7 bases. The V gene end was trimmed by 0 bases and the J gene end by 3 bases; junction bases not matched to a gene: 8. CDR1 SGHRS and CDR2 YFSETQ come from the germline V gene. CDR3 length: 16 amino acids. CDR3 sequence reads: CASSLGGTGAEETQYF. The CDR3 coding sequence is TGCGCCAGCAGCTTGGGAGGTACAGGGGCCGAAGAGACCCAGTACTTC.

This clonotype occurred a few times. This chain uses TRBV18 with TRBJ2-5; TRBD2 aligns across 10 bases. The germline CDR1 and CDR2 sequences are KGHSH and LQKENI. The CDR3 runs 16 residues. The ends lost 3 bases at V and 4 bases at J; junction bases unmatched: 8. The CDR3 loop is CASSPMTSGSLETQYF. The CDR3 coding sequence is TGTGCCAGCTCACCCATGACTAGCGGGTCTCTAGAGACCCAGTACTTC.

This clonotype appeared a few times. The V gene is TRBV7-9, the J gene TRBJ2-3, with TRBD2 matching over 7 bases. Germline V gene data show CDR1 as SEHNR and CDR2 as FQNEAQ (reference sequence). The trim removed 5 bases at V and 5 bases at J, leaving 10 bases unmatched. The CDR3 consists of 15 residues. The CDR3 nucleotides read TGTGCCAGCAGCCTACCGGGACTAATACTAGATACGCAGTATTTT. This encodes CASSLPGLILDTQYF.

This clonotype was seen only a few times. CDR3 bases: TGTGCCAGCCTGTTCAACTCCTACAATGAGCAGTTCTTC. Translated, it gives CASLFNSYNEQFF. The J gene is TRBJ2-1, the V gene TRBV2, with no clear D. From germline, CDR1 is SNHLY and CDR2 FYNNEI. The CDR3 totals 13 residues. With 8 bases removed from V and 0 bases from J, the gap between germline ends came to 8 bases.

This clonotype came up many times. An end of the junction differs from the germline gene, which may be a read error. V usage is TRBV7-7 and J usage is TRBJ2-5; D remains ambiguous. The V gene's germline CDR1 is SSHAT and CDR2 FNYEAQ (reference sequence). The length of the CDR3 is 13 residues. The CDR3 coding sequence is TGTGCTAGCAGCTTAGAGGTTTTGGAGACCCAGTACTTC. This translates into CASSLEVLETQYF.

The rearrangement uses TRBV10-3 and TRBJ2-5; D is undetermined. The V end lost 4 bases, the J end lost 2 bases, and 8 bases lay between the germline ends. Germline CDR1 is ENHRY and CDR2 is SYGVKD. The CDR3 is 13 residues long. CDR3 protein: CAISVLGQETQYF. CDR3 sequence (DNA): TGTGCCATCAGTGTTTTAGGGCAAGAGACCCAGTACTTC.